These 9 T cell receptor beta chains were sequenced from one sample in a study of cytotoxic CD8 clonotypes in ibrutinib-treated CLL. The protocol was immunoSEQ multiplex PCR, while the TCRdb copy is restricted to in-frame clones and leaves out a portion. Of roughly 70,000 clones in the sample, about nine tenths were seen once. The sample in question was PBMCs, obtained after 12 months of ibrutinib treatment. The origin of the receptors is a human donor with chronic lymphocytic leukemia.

In DNA form, the CDR3 reads TGTGCCAGCAGCTTAGATGCCGGACTAGTTCAGTTCTTC. Translation gives CASSLDAGLVQFF. The V call is TRBV7-3, the J call TRBJ2-1, with TRBD2 identical over 7 bases. The CDR3 is 13 amino acids. With 2 bases clipped from V and 13 bases from J, the junction kept 8 bases outside the gene matches. The germline CDR1 and CDR2 sequences are SGHTA and FQGTGA.

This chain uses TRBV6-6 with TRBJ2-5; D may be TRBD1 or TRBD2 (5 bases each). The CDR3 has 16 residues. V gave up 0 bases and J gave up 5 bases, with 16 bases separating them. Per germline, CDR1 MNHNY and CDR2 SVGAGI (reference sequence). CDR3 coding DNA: TGTGCCAGCAGTTACTCCGGGGCACATTTTGGGGAGACCCAGTACTTC. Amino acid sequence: CASSYSGAHFGETQYF.

The CDR3 protein is CASSFKGTGGNNEQFF. Written as DNA, the CDR3 is TGTGCCAGCAGCTTTAAGGGGACAGGGGGGAACAATGAGCAGTTCTTC. This chain links TRBV7-3 with TRBJ2-1, with 11 bases that match TRBD1. V shed 3 bases, J shed 5 bases, and the junction held 6 bases outside the gene matches. The CDR3 contains 16 residues. Germline lookup yields CDR1 SGHTA and CDR2 FQGTGA.

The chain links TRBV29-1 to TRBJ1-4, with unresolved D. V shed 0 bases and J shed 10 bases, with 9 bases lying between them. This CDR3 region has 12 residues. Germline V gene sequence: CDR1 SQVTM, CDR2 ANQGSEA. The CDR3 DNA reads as TGCAGCGTTGAAGAGAGCCGGGTAAAACTGTTTTTT. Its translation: CSVEESRVKLFF.

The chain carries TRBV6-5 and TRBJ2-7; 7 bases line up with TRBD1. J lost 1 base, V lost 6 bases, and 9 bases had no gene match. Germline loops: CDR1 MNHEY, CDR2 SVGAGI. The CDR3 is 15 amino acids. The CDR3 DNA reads TGTGCCAGCAGATCACAGGGGATAGGATCCTACGAGCAGTACTTC. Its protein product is CASRSQGIGSYEQYF.

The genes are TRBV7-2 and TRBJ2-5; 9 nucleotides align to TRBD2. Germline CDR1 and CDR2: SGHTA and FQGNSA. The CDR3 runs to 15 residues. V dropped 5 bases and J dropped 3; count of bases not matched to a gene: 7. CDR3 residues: CASSANLAGKETQYF. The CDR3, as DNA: TGTGCCAGCAGCGCGAATCTAGCGGGAAAAGAGACCCAGTACTTC.

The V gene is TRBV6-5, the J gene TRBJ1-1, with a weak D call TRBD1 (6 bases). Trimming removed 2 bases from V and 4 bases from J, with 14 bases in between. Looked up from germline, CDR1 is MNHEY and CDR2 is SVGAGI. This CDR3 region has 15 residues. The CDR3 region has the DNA TGTGCCAGCAGTTACGGGGCGGGGGCCGTCACTGAAGCTTTCTTT. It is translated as CASSYGAGAVTEAFF.

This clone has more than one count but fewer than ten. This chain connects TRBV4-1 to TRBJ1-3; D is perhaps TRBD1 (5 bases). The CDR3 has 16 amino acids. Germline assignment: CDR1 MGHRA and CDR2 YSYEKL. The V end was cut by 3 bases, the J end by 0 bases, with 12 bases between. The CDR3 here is CASSQERGNSGNTIYF. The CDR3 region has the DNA TGCGCCAGCAGCCAGGAGAGGGGCAACTCTGGAAACACCATATATTTT.

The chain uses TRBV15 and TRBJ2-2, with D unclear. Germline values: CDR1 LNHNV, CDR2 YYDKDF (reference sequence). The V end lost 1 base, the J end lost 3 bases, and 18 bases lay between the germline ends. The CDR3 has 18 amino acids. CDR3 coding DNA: TGTGCCACCAGCAGAGCTTTATTCGGCAGGCGACACACCGGGGAGCTGTTTTTT. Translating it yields CATSRALFGRRHTGELFF.